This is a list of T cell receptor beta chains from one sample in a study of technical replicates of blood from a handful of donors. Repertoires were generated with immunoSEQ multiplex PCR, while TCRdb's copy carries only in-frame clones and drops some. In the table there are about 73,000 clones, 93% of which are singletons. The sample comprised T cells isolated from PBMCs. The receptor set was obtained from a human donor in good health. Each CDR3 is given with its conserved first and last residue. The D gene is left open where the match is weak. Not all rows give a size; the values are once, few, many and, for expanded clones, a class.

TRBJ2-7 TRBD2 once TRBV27 TGTGCCAGCAGTCACCTCGGACTAGCGGGAGACCTACCACCCTCCTACGAGCAGTACTTC CASSHLGLAGDLPPSYEQYF
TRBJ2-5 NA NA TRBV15 TGTGCCACCAGCAGAGAAATGGCGGGACAAGAGACCCAGTACTTC CATSREMAGQETQYF
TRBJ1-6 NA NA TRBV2 TGTGCCAGCAGTGATTCTCAGGGCCGAAGGATTAATTCACCCCTCCACTTT CASSDSQGRRINSPLHF
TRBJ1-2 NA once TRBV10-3 TGTGCCATCAGTAGGGGTGACGGCTACACCTTC CAISRGDGYTF
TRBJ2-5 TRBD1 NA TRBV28 TGTGCCAGCAGTTTTCTGGACAGGGGAGGGGAGACCCAGTACTTC CASSFLDRGGETQYF
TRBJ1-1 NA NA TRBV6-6 TGTGCCAGCAGTTACAGAACGAGGAACACTGAAGCTTTCTTT CASSYRTRNTEAFF
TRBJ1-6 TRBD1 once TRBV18 TGTGCCAGCTCGCAGGGGGGAGATTCACCCCTCCACTTT CASSQGGDSPLHF
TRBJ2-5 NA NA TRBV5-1 TGCGCCAGCAGAGAATGGGCCACGGAGACCCAGTACTTC CASREWATETQYF
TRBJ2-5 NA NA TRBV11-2 TGTGCCAGCAGCTTAGTGTCTCGAGAGACCCAGTACTTC CASSLVSRETQYF
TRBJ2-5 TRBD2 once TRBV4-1 TGCGCCAGCAGCTCCGGAACTAGCGGGGGAGGAGAGACCCAGTACTTC CASSSGTSGGGETQYF
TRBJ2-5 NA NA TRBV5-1 TGCGCCAGCAGCTCGCGACAGGTTCAAGAGACCCAGTACTTC CASSSRQVQETQYF
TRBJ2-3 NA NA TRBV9 TGTGCCAGCAGCGGCGAAGATACGCAGTATTTT CASSGEDTQYF
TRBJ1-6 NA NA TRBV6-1 TGTGCCAGCAGTGAACAGGAAAGATCACCCCTCCACTTT CASSEQERSPLHF
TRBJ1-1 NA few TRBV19 TGTGCCAGCCTTTACAGGGTAGGTTGGGACACTGAAGCTTTCTTT CASLYRVGWDTEAFF
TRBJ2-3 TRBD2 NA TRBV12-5 TGTGCTAGTGGTTTTGGGACTAGGACGGATACGCAGTATTTT CASGFGTRTDTQYF
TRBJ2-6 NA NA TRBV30 TGTGCCTGGAGTGTGGAGGGGCATGGGGCCAACGTCCTGACTTTC CAWSVEGHGANVLTF
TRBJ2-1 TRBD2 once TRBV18 TGTGCCAGCTCACTGCCGGGACTAGCGTTCCACAATGAGCAGTTCTTC CASSLPGLAFHNEQFF
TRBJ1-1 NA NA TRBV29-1 TGCAGCGCAAGCTACACTGAAGCTTTCTTT CSASYTEAFF
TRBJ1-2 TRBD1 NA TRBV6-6 TGTGCCAGCAGCGAGGACAGGTACTATGGCTACACCTTC CASSEDRYYGYTF
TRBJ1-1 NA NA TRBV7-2 TGTGCCAGCAGCCCCGGGTTAGACGCAACTGAAGCTTTCTTT CASSPGLDATEAFF
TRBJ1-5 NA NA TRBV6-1 TGTGCCAGCAGTGAGGTCAGGGGTAGCAATCAGCCCCAGCATTTT CASSEVRGSNQPQHF
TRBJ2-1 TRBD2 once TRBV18 TGTGCCAGCTCACCACCGTTAGCGGGGGTCTACAATGAGCAGTTCTTC CASSPPLAGVYNEQFF
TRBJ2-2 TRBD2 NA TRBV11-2 TGTGCCAGCAGCTTAGGTCGGACTAGCGGGAACACCGGGGAGCTGTTTTTT CASSLGRTSGNTGELFF
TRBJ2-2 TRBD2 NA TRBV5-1 TGCGCCAGCAGCTTGGCACTAGCGGGAGTTGAGACCGGGGAGCTGTTTTTT CASSLALAGVETGELFF
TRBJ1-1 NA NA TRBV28 TGTGCCAGCAGTTTCCGTCGAACGGGGACTGAAGCTTTCTTT CASSFRRTGTEAFF
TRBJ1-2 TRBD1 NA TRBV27 TGTGCCAGCAGTCTGCGCCGGGACAGCCCTTATGGCTACACCTTC CASSLRRDSPYGYTF
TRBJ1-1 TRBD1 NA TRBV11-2 TGTGCCAGCAGCCTCTCTCAGGGGGTAACTGAAGCTTTCTTT CASSLSQGVTEAFF
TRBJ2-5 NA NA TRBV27 TGTGCCAGCAGTACGAGGGGGTTGGAGACCCAGTACTTC CASSTRGLETQYF
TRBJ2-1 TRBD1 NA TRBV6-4 TGTGCCAGCAGTGACCGAATCAGGGGGCCCCTACAAAACAATGAGCAGTTCTTC CASSDRIRGPLQNNEQFF
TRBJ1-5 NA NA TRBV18 TGTGCCAGCTCAGAGCGGGGGGTGAGGGGAAGTGCATCGCCCCAGCATTTT CASSERGVRGSASPQHF
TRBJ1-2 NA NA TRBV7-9 TGTGCCAGCAGCTCCTTCGACCCAGGGGATAGGTATGGCTACACCTTC CASSSFDPGDRYGYTF
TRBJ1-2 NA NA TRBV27 TGTGCCAGCAGTTTACGGTCGGGGGGCGCTTATCAATATGGCTACACCTTC CASSLRSGGAYQYGYTF
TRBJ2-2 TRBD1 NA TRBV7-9 TGTGCCAGCAGCCCCCCGCAGGACAGGCACACCGGGGAGCTGTTTTTT CASSPPQDRHTGELFF
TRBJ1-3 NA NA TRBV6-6 TGTGCCAGCAAACAGGGAGGGGTAGGATCTGGAAACACCATATATTTT CASKQGGVGSGNTIYF
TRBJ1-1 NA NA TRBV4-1 TGCGCCAGCACCAAAAACACTGAAGCTTTCTTT CASTKNTEAFF
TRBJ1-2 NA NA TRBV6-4 TGTGCCAGCAGTGACTCCCCGGGTGTAGGTGGCTACACCTTC CASSDSPGVGGYTF
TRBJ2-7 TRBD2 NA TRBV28 TGTGCCAGCAGTCTTGGGGGGGGGACCTACGAGCAGTACTTC CASSLGGGTYEQYF
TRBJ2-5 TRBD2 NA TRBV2 TGTGCCAGCGAGCGGGGGGCCACGGAGACCCAGTACTTC CASERGATETQYF
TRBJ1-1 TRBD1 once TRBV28 TGTGCCAGCAGGGGACAGGGGAATACTGAAGCTTTCTTT CASRGQGNTEAFF
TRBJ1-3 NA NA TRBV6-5 TGTGCCAGCAGAGGGTCGGACAGTCCCATATATTTT CASRGSDSPIYF